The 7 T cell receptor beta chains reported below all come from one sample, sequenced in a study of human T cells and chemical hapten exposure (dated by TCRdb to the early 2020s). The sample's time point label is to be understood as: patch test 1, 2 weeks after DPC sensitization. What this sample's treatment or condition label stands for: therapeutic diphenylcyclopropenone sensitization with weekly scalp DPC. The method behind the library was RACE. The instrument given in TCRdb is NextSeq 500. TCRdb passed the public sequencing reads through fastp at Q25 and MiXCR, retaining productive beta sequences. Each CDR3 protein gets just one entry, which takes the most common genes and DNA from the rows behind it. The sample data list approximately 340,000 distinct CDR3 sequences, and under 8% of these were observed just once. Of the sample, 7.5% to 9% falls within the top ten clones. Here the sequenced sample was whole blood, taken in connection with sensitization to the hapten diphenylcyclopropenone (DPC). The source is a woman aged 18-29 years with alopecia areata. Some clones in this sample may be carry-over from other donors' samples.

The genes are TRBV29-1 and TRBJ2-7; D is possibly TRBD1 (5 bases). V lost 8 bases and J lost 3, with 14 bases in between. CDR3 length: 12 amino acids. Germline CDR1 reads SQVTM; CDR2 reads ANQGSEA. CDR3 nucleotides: TGCAGCTCCCGACAGAGTATCTACGAGCAGTACTTC. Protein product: CSSRQSIYEQYF.

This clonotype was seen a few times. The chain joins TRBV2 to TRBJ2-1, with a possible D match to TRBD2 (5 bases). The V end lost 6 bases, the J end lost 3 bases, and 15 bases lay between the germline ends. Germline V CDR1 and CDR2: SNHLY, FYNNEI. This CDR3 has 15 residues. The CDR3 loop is CASRADSAYYNEQFF. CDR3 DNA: TGTGCCAGCAGGGCGGACTCCGCCTACTACAATGAGCAGTTCTTC.

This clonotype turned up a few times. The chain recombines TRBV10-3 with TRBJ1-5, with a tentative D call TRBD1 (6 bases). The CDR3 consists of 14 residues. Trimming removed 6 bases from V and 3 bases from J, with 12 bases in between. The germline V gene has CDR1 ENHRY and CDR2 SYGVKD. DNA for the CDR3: TGTGCCATCAGCGATGGACAGAACAATCAGCCCCAGCATTTT. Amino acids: CAISDGQNNQPQHF.

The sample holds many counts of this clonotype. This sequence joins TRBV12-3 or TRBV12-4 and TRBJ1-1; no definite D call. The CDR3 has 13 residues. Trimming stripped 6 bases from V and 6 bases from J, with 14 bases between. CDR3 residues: CASRLSGLSEAFF. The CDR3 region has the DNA TGTGCCAGCAGGCTCTCGGGGTTATCTGAAGCTTTCTTT.

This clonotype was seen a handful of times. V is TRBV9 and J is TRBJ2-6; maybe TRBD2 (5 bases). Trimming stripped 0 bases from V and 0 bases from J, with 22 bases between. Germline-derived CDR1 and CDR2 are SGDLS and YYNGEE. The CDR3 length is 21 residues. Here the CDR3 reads CASSVARSLEAVLSGANVLTF. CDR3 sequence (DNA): TGTGCCAGCAGCGTAGCTCGTAGCCTGGAGGCAGTTCTCTCTGGGGCCAACGTCCTGACTTTC.

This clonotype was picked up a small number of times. CDR3 residues: CASSQGRVIDSGNTIYF. In DNA, the CDR3 is TGTGCCAGCAGCCAAGGAAGGGTCATCGACTCTGGAAACACCATATATTTT. The V gene is TRBV14, the J gene TRBJ1-3; D call uncertain. The CDR3 runs to 17 residues. The germline gives CDR1 SGHDN, CDR2 FVKESK. Trimming cost V 1 base and J 0 bases, with 13 bases left between them.

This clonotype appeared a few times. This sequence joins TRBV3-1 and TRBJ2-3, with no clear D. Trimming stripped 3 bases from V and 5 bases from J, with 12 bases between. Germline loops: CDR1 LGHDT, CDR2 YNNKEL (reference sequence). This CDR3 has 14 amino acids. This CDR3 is CASSQGREQDTQYF. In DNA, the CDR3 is TGTGCCAGCAGCCAGGGTAGGGAACAAGATACGCAGTATTTT.